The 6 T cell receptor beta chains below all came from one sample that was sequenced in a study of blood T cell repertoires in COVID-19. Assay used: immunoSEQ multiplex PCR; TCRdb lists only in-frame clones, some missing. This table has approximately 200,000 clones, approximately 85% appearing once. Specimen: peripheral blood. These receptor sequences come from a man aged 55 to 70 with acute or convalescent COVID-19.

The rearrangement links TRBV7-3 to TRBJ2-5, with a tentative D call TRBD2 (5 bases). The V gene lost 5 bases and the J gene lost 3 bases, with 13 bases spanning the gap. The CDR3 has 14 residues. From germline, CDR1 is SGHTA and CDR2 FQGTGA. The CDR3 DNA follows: TGTGCCAGCAGCCGGACTCAGGTGGAAGAGACCCAGTACTTC. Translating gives CASSRTQVEETQYF. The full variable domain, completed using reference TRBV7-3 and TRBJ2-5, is GAGVSQTPSNKVTEKGKYVELRCDPISGHTALYWYRQSLGQGPEFLIYFQGTGAADDSGLPNDRFFAVRPEGSVSTLKIQRTERGDSAVYLCASSRTQVEETQYFGPGTRLLVL.

The CDR3 sequence: CASSPGLAGETQYF. Here the CDR3 DNA reads TGTGCCAGCAGCCCGGGACTAGCGGGGGAGACCCAGTACTTC. The genes are TRBV7-2 and TRBJ2-5; 13 bases line up with TRBD2. From germline, CDR1 is SGHTA and CDR2 FQGNSA. Trimming removed 5 bases from V and 5 bases from J; junction bases left unmatched: 2. CDR3 length equals 14 residues.

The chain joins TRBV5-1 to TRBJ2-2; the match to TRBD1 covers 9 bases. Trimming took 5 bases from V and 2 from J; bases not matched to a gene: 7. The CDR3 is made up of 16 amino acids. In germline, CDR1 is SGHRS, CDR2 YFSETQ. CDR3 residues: CASRPGQGYNTGELFF. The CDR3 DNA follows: TGCGCCAGCAGACCTGGACAGGGGTACAACACCGGGGAGCTGTTTTTT.

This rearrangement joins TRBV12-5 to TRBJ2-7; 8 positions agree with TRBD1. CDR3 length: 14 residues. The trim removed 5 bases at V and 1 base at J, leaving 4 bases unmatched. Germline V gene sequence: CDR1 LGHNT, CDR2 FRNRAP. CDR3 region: CASGPGQGSYEQYF. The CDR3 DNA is TGTGCTAGTGGTCCAGGACAGGGATCCTACGAGCAGTACTTC.

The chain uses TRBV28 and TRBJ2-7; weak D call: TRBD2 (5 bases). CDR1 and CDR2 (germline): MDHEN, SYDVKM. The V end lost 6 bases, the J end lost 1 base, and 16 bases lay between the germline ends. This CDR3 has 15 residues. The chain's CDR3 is CASSPSLGESYEQYF. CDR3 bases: TGTGCCAGCAGCCCCTCGTTGGGAGAATCCTACGAGCAGTACTTC.

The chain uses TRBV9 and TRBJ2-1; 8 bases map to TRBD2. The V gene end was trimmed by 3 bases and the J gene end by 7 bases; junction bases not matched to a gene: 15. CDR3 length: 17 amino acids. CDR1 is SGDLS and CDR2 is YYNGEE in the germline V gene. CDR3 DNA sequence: TGTGCCAGCAGCGGTCGCGAGGCGGGAGGTATGAGGAATGAGCAGTTCTTC. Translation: CASSGREAGGMRNEQFF.